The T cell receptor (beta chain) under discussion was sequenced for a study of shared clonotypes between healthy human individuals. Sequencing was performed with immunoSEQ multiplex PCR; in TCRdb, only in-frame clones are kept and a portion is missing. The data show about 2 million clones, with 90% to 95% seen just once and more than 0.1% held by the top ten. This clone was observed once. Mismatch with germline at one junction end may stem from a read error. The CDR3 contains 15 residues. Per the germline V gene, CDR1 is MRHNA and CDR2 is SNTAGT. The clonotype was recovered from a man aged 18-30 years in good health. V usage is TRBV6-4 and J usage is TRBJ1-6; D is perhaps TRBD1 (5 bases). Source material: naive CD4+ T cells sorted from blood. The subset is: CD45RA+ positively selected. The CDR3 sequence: CASRDSTAYNSPLHF. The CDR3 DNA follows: TGTGCCAGCAGGGACTCGACAGCTTATAATTCACCCCTCCACTTT.